The T cell receptor (beta chain) under discussion was sequenced for a study of identical twins. This CDR3 is 16 amino acids long. V was trimmed by 5 bases and J by 5 bases, leaving 21 bases between them. TCRdb re-called the 5' RACE reads through MiXCR, storing one row per CDR3 protein. This sample carries hundreds of thousands of distinct CDR3 sequences, roughly 6% of them seen once, and the ten largest clones take about 2%. The sequencing sample was made of naive T cells sorted from blood. The TCR originated in a man between 18 and 35 years old in good health. The chain carries TRBV12-3 or TRBV12-4 and TRBJ1-1; D not certain. CDR3 nucleotide sequence: TGTGCCAGCAGTCTTAGGATCCCCTCTACGGGGACTGAAGCTTTCTTT. Its translation is CASSLRIPSTGTEAFF.